Listed below are T cell receptor beta chains from one sample, sequenced in a study of patients and donors after allogeneic stem cell transplantation. TCRdb processed the RT-PCR reads anew with MiXCR; each CDR3 protein has one entry. The table lists under 200,000 distinct CDR3 sequences, approximately 30% of them singletons. Source material: blood, either unsorted or a sorted T cell fraction (not recorded which). The receptor source for this set is a human donor who was either an allogeneic HSCT recipient or a stem cell or donor lymphocyte infusion donor (not recorded which). It is not recorded whose cells these are; they may come from a transplant donor. Each CDR3 is given with its conserved first and last residue. D genes are given only for firm matches. Some rows have no size entry. The others give once, few or many, or a class for an expanded clone.

j_call v_call d_call clone_size cdr3_nt cdr3_aa
TRBJ2-1 TRBV29-1 TRBD1 few TGCAGCGGGATAAGACAGGGGGCGGCGAATGAGCAGTTCTTC CSGIRQGAANEQFF
TRBJ2-3 TRBV5-1 NA few TGCGCCAGCAGCGACAGCCTAGGAAATACGCAGTATTTT CASSDSLGNTQYF
TRBJ1-1 TRBV6-5 NA NA TGTGCCAGCAGTTACAAGGTGAACACTGAAGCTTTCTTT CASSYKVNTEAFF
TRBJ1-2 TRBV28 NA many TGTGCCAGTAAAGAGGGAGCGAGACGATATGGCTACACCTTC CASKEGARRYGYTF
TRBJ1-1 TRBV7-8 NA NA TGTGCCAGCAGCTTAGTTAGAAGCAACACTGAAGCTTTCTTT CASSLVRSNTEAFF
TRBJ2-1 TRBV20-1 TRBD2 once TGCAGTGCCCGGCGGAGCGGGAGGGCCTGGAATGAGCAGTTCTTC CSARRSGRAWNEQFF
TRBJ1-3 TRBV6-5 NA few TGTGCCAGCGCTCTGGGAAACACCATATATTTT CASALGNTIYF
TRBJ1-5 TRBV5-1 NA few TGCGCCAGCAGCTTGGGACAGGCCGGGCTGCCCCAGCATTTT CASSLGQAGLPQHF
TRBJ1-6 TRBV18 NA NA TGTGCCAGCTCAGGGGAAATCTGGGCTTCACCCCTCCACTTT CASSGEIWASPLHF
TRBJ1-6 TRBV5-1 NA NA TGCGCCAGCAGCCGGACCTACAATTCACCCCTCCACTTT CASSRTYNSPLHF
TRBJ1-5 TRBV27 NA NA TGTGCCAGCAGCCTTGCGGGATCTGGGCAGCCCCAGCATTTT CASSLAGSGQPQHF
TRBJ2-7 TRBV27 NA NA TGTGCCAGCAGTTTATACCCTCTGGCTAGCGAGTCCTACGAGCAGTACTTC CASSLYPLASESYEQYF
TRBJ2-3 TRBV3-1 TRBD2 NA TGTGCCAGCAGGAAATACGGACTAGCGCAAGCAAGCACAGATACGCAGTATTTT CASRKYGLAQASTDTQYF
TRBJ1-4 TRBV11-2 NA NA TGTGCCAGCAGCTTCGTCTTAGGTGAAAAACTGTTTTTT CASSFVLGEKLFF
TRBJ1-3 TRBV29-1 NA NA TGCAGCGTTGAACTGGGGGGTACAGCCTCTGGAAACACCATATATTTT CSVELGGTASGNTIYF
TRBJ2-1 TRBV20-1 TRBD2 NA TGCAGTGCTAGGGTGGGGCTAGCGGGCTACAATGAGCAGTTCTTC CSARVGLAGYNEQFF
TRBJ2-1 TRBV27 TRBD2 NA TGTGCCAGCACAAGCGGGACCCTCTACAATGAGCAGTTCTTC CASTSGTLYNEQFF
TRBJ1-5 TRBV20-1 TRBD1 NA TGCAGTGCTCTACGACAGGGTGGGAGCAATCAGCCCCAGCATTTT CSALRQGGSNQPQHF
TRBJ2-1 TRBV20-1 TRBD1 few TGCAGTGCTAGAGCCCCGACAGGGGTTACCTACAATGAGCAGTTCTTC CSARAPTGVTYNEQFF
TRBJ2-5 TRBV12-3/TRBV12-4 TRBD1 NA TGTGCCAGCAGCCGACAGGGGCTACAAGAGACCCAGTACTTC CASSRQGLQETQYF
TRBJ2-5 TRBV3-1 NA NA TGTGCCAGCAGCCACGAGTGGACCCAGTACTTC CASSHEWTQYF
TRBJ2-1 TRBV7-8 TRBD2 few TGTGCCAGCAGCCCTGCTAGCGGGAGGTTGAATGAGCAGTTCTTC CASSPASGRLNEQFF
TRBJ2-1 TRBV20-1 TRBD2 NA TGCAGTGCCCAAGCGGGAGGGCCCTCGTATGAGCAGTTCTTC CSAQAGGPSYEQFF
TRBJ2-4 TRBV10-3 NA few TGTGCCATCAGTGCAGGGGCCGGAGCCAAAAACATTCAGTACTTC CAISAGAGAKNIQYF
TRBJ2-2 TRBV7-6 NA NA TGTGCCAGCAGCTTAGTATCGGGGGATTACGGGGAGCTGTTTTTT CASSLVSGDYGELFF
TRBJ2-3 TRBV4-2 TRBD2 few TGTGCCAGCAGCCAAGATGGGCGGGAGACAGATACGCAGTATTTT CASSQDGRETDTQYF
TRBJ2-7 TRBV30 NA NA TGTGCCTGGAGTTCGGCACTCTACGAGCAGTACTTC CAWSSALYEQYF
TRBJ2-3 TRBV25-1 NA NA TGTGCCAGCAAATTAGCGGGCACAGATACGCAGTATTTT CASKLAGTDTQYF
TRBJ1-1 TRBV6-5 NA many TGTGCCAGCAGTTACTCGGCCGGGTTTGGGAACACTGAAGCTTTCTTT CASSYSAGFGNTEAFF
TRBJ1-5 TRBV21-1 NA few TGTGCCAGATCTTCTAACACGTGGAGCAATCAGCCCCAGCATTTT CARSSNTWSNQPQHF
TRBJ1-3 TRBV2 NA NA TGTGCCAGCAGTGGCTCCGGGACCCCAAGGCACACCATATATTTT CASSGSGTPRHTIYF